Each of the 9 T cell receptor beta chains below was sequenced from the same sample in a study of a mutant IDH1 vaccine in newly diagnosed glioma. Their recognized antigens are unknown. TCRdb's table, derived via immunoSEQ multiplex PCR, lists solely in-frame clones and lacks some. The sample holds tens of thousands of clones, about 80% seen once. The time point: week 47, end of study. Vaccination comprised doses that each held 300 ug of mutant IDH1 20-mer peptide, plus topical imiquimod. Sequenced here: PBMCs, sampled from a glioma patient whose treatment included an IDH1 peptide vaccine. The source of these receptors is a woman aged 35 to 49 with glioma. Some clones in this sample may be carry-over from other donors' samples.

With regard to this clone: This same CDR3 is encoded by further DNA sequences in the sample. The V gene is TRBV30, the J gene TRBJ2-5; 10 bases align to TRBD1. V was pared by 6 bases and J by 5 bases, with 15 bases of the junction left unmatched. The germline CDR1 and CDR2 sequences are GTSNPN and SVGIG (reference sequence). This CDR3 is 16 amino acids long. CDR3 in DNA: TGTGCCTGCCGGGGACAGGGGTTTAGTACAACCGAGACCCAGTACTTC. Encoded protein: CACRGQGFSTTETQYF.

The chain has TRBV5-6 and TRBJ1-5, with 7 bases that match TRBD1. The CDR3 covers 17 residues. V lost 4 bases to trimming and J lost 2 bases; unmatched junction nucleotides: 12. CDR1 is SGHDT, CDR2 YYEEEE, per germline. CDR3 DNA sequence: TGTGCCAGCAGCCAAGGACAGGCCCTCCTCGGCAATCAGCCCCAGCATTTT. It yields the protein CASSQGQALLGNQPQHF.

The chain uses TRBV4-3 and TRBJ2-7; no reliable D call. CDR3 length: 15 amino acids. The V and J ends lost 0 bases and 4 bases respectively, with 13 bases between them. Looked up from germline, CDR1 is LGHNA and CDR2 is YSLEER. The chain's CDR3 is CASSQEVGSRYEQYF. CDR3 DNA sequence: TGCGCCAGCAGCCAAGAAGTAGGTAGTAGGTACGAGCAGTACTTC.

The CDR3: CASSSRGGGNIQYF. In nucleotides, the CDR3 is TGTGCCAGCAGCTCCCGGGGCGGGGGGAACATTCAGTACTTC. The chain uses TRBV5-6 and TRBJ2-4; 8 nucleotides line up with TRBD2. Germline V lookup: CDR1 SGHDT, CDR2 YYEEEE. V shed 3 bases and J 7 bases; nucleotides not matched to a gene: 6. The CDR3 is 14 residues long.

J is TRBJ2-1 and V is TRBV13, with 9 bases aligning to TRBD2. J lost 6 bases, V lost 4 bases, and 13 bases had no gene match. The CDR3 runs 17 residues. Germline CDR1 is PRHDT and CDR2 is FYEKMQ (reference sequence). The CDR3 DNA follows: TGTGCCAGCAGCTCCCATAGCGGGGGATCTCCATTCAATGAGCAGTTCTTC. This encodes CASSSHSGGSPFNEQFF.

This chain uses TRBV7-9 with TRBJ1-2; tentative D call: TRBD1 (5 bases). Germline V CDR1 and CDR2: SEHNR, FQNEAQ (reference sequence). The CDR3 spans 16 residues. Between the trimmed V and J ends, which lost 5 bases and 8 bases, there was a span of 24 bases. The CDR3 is CASSAIERTRVQGYTF. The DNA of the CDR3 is TGTGCCAGCAGCGCCATAGAGCGGACACGGGTCCAAGGCTACACCTTC.

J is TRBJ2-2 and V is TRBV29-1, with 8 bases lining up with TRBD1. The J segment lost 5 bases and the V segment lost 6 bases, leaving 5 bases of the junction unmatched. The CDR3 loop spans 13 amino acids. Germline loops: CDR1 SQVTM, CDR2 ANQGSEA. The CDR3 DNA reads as TGCAGCGTCAAGACAGGGGTGACCGGGGAGCTGTTTTTT. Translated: CSVKTGVTGELFF.

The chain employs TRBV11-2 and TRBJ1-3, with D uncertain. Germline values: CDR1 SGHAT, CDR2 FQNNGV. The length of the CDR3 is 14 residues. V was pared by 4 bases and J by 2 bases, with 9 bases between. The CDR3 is CASSSRLTGNTIYF. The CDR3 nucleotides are TGTGCCAGCAGCTCTCGACTTACTGGAAACACCATATATTTT.

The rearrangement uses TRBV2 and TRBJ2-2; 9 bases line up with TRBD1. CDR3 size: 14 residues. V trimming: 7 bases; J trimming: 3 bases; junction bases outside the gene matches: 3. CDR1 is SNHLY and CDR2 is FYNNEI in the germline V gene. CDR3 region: CASNRDRDTGELFF. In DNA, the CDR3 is TGTGCCAGCAATCGGGACAGGGACACCGGGGAGCTGTTTTTT. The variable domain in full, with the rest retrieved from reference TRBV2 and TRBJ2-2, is EPEVTQTPSHQVTQMGQEVILRCVPISNHLYFYWYRQILGQKVEFLVSFYNNEISEKSEIFDDQFSVERPDGSNFTLKIRSTKLEDSAMYFCASNRDRDTGELFFGEGSRLTVL.